This is a list of T cell receptor beta chains from one sample in a study of graft-versus-host responses after intestinal transplantation. The data were produced by immunoSEQ multiplex PCR, yet TCRdb's version contains in-frame clones alone and is incomplete. Of around 130,000 clones in the sample, 85% to 95% were seen once. These receptors have no identified antigens. Source: unstimulated CD4+ T cells sorted from spleen or lymph node cells, taken before intestinal transplant. These TCRs come from a human donor who received an intestinal transplant. The CDR3 runs from the conserved cysteine through the conserved F or W. A D gene is named only where the DNA matches it firmly. Some rows mark clone size as missing; the rest say once, few, many or name a class of expanded clone.

J gene: TRBJ1-6
V gene: TRBV30
clone size: NA
D gene: NA
CDR3 DNA: TGTGCCTGTAAGACAGGCGGGTCGGGTTCACCCCTCCACTTT
CDR3 protein: CACKTGGSGSPLHF

J gene: TRBJ2-2
V gene: TRBV30
clone size: NA
D gene: NA
CDR3 DNA: TGTGCCTGGATAGGAGACACCGGGGAGCTGTTTTTT
CDR3 protein: CAWIGDTGELFF

J gene: TRBJ1-1
V gene: TRBV6-4
clone size: NA
D gene: TRBD1
CDR3 DNA: TGTGCCAGCAAACCGACAGGGATGAACACTGAAGCTTTCTTT
CDR3 protein: CASKPTGMNTEAFF

J gene: TRBJ2-1
V gene: TRBV27
clone size: NA
D gene: NA
CDR3 DNA: TGTGCCAGCAGTCTATACGGTGGGGGGTACTACAATGAGCAGTTCTTC
CDR3 protein: CASSLYGGGYYNEQFF

J gene: TRBJ1-6
V gene: TRBV6-5
clone size: NA
D gene: TRBD1
CDR3 DNA: TGTGCCAGCAGCCTGGGACAGGGTAACTCACCCCTCCACTTT
CDR3 protein: CASSLGQGNSPLHF

J gene: TRBJ1-2
V gene: TRBV19
clone size: few
D gene: NA
CDR3 DNA: TGTGCCAGTAGTATCGGGCGGTCGATTGGTGGCTACACCTTC
CDR3 protein: CASSIGRSIGGYTF

J gene: TRBJ1-3
V gene: TRBV7-8
clone size: NA
D gene: NA
CDR3 DNA: TGTGCCAGCAGCTTATCTGGACGGCGAAGTTCTTATGGAAACACCATATATTTT
CDR3 protein: CASSLSGRRSSYGNTIYF

J gene: TRBJ2-1
V gene: TRBV5-4
clone size: once
D gene: TRBD2
CDR3 DNA: TGTGCCAGCAGCTTAACTAGCGGGGGGGCCGGGGAGCAGTTCTTC
CDR3 protein: CASSLTSGGAGEQFF

J gene: TRBJ2-7
V gene: TRBV18
clone size: once
D gene: NA
CDR3 DNA: TGTGCCAGCTCACCCATTACTGGGGCAGAGAGCTACGAGCAGTACTTC
CDR3 protein: CASSPITGAESYEQYF

J gene: TRBJ1-1
V gene: TRBV6-1
clone size: NA
D gene: NA
CDR3 DNA: TGTGCCAGTCACTCAGGGGACACTGAAGCTTTCTTT
CDR3 protein: CASHSGDTEAFF

J gene: TRBJ1-6
V gene: TRBV28
clone size: NA
D gene: NA
CDR3 DNA: TGTGCCAGCAGTTTTGGGGGAGGTAATTCACCCCTCCACTTT
CDR3 protein: CASSFGGGNSPLHF

J gene: TRBJ1-6
V gene: TRBV7-3
clone size: NA
D gene: NA
CDR3 DNA: TGTGCCAGCAGCTTAGCAGGGGAAGGGTCACCCCTCCACTTT
CDR3 protein: CASSLAGEGSPLHF

J gene: TRBJ2-7
V gene: TRBV14
clone size: NA
D gene: TRBD2
CDR3 DNA: TGTGCCAGCAGCCAGCTCGGGTGGGCTAGCGGGGGTCCCGCCGACTACGAGCAGTACTTC
CDR3 protein: CASSQLGWASGGPADYEQYF

J gene: TRBJ1-2
V gene: TRBV5-5
clone size: NA
D gene: NA
CDR3 DNA: TGTGCCAGCAGCTTGATGCAGATGGAGGGCTACACCTTC
CDR3 protein: CASSLMQMEGYTF

J gene: TRBJ1-1
V gene: TRBV9
clone size: NA
D gene: NA
CDR3 DNA: TGTGCCAGCAGCGTCGTTAGGGGTAACACTGAAGCTTTCTTT
CDR3 protein: CASSVVRGNTEAFF

J gene: TRBJ2-1
V gene: TRBV18
clone size: NA
D gene: TRBD2
CDR3 DNA: TGTGCCAGCTCACCAAATAGAGCGGGGGCCAACTACAATGAGCAGTTCTTC
CDR3 protein: CASSPNRAGANYNEQFF

J gene: TRBJ2-7
V gene: TRBV2
clone size: NA
D gene: NA
CDR3 DNA: TGTGCCATAGGACGGGGGGCGATGAGCTCCTACGAGCAGTACTTC
CDR3 protein: CAIGRGAMSSYEQYF

J gene: TRBJ1-2
V gene: TRBV6-1
clone size: NA
D gene: TRBD1
CDR3 DNA: TGTGCCAGCAGTGTGGGGGGACAGGGGGCTGGAGGCTACACCTTC
CDR3 protein: CASSVGGQGAGGYTF

J gene: TRBJ2-3
V gene: TRBV2
clone size: NA
D gene: NA
CDR3 DNA: TGTGCCAGCAGTGAAGCGCTTAGGGTGGCTGGCGATACGCAGTATTTT
CDR3 protein: CASSEALRVAGDTQYF

J gene: TRBJ2-3
V gene: TRBV2
clone size: once
D gene: TRBD2
CDR3 DNA: TGTGCCAGCGGGTCGATAGCGGGGGGGCTAGTCGCAGATACGCAGTATTTT
CDR3 protein: CASGSIAGGLVADTQYF

J gene: TRBJ2-5
V gene: TRBV30
clone size: NA
D gene: TRBD2
CDR3 DNA: TGTGCCACCAACGGGGGGGGAGAGACCCAGTACTTC
CDR3 protein: CATNGGGETQYF

J gene: TRBJ1-6
V gene: TRBV6-5
clone size: NA
D gene: NA
CDR3 DNA: TGTGCCAGCAGGCCCCCCCCGGACTCCTCACCCCTCCACTTT
CDR3 protein: CASRPPPDSSPLHF

J gene: TRBJ1-1
V gene: TRBV5-1
clone size: NA
D gene: NA
CDR3 DNA: TGCGCCAGCCAGGGGAACACTGAAGCTTTCTTT
CDR3 protein: CASQGNTEAFF

J gene: TRBJ1-2
V gene: TRBV4-1
clone size: NA
D gene: NA
CDR3 DNA: TGCGCCAGCAGCCAACACAGGGCCTTCCAGAATGGCTACACCTTC
CDR3 protein: CASSQHRAFQNGYTF

J gene: TRBJ2-1
V gene: TRBV19
clone size: NA
D gene: NA
CDR3 DNA: TGTGCCAGTAAAGGGAAGGGGTTGGACAATGAGCAGTTCTTC
CDR3 protein: CASKGKGLDNEQFF

J gene: TRBJ1-6
V gene: TRBV7-9
clone size: NA
D gene: TRBD1
CDR3 DNA: TGTGCCAGCAGCTTAACCTTGGGGACAGGGCGATATTCACCCCTCCACTTT
CDR3 protein: CASSLTLGTGRYSPLHF

J gene: TRBJ2-5
V gene: TRBV6-1
clone size: NA
D gene: NA
CDR3 DNA: TGTGCCAGCGAAGATGGACAGCAAGAGACCCAGTACTTC
CDR3 protein: CASEDGQQETQYF

J gene: TRBJ2-2
V gene: TRBV9
clone size: NA
D gene: TRBD1
CDR3 DNA: TGTGCCAGCAGCCAAGGGGGCGTGAAGACCGGGGAGCTGTTTTTT
CDR3 protein: CASSQGGVKTGELFF

J gene: TRBJ2-5
V gene: TRBV13
clone size: NA
D gene: NA
CDR3 DNA: TGTGCCAGCAGCCCCTGGTGGGGGGGCGTTGCCCGCGTGCAAGAGACCCAGTACTTC
CDR3 protein: CASSPWWGGVARVQETQYF

J gene: TRBJ1-4
V gene: TRBV6-1
clone size: NA
D gene: TRBD1
CDR3 DNA: TGTGCCAGCCGATACAGGGGGCAAAGGGATGAAAAACTGTTTTTT
CDR3 protein: CASRYRGQRDEKLFF

J gene: TRBJ2-5
V gene: TRBV10-3
clone size: NA
D gene: NA
CDR3 DNA: TGTGCCATCTCCCCCCAGCGGGAAGAGACCCAGTACTTC
CDR3 protein: CAISPQREETQYF

J gene: TRBJ2-3
V gene: TRBV4-1
clone size: NA
D gene: NA
CDR3 DNA: TGCGCCAGCAGCCAAGATCCCTCCAGGGGAGTCACAGATACGCAGTATTTT
CDR3 protein: CASSQDPSRGVTDTQYF

J gene: TRBJ2-7
V gene: TRBV9
clone size: NA
D gene: NA
CDR3 DNA: TGTGCCAGCAGCGTAGAGACCGGTTCCTACGAGCAGTACTTC
CDR3 protein: CASSVETGSYEQYF

J gene: TRBJ2-1
V gene: TRBV7-2
clone size: NA
D gene: TRBD1
CDR3 DNA: TGTGCCAGCAGCTTATACGACAGGGGTCTTTACAATGAGCAGTTCTTC
CDR3 protein: CASSLYDRGLYNEQFF

J gene: TRBJ2-3
V gene: TRBV2
clone size: NA
D gene: NA
CDR3 DNA: TGTGCCAGCAGTGAAGAATGGCCAGATACGCAGTATTTT
CDR3 protein: CASSEEWPDTQYF